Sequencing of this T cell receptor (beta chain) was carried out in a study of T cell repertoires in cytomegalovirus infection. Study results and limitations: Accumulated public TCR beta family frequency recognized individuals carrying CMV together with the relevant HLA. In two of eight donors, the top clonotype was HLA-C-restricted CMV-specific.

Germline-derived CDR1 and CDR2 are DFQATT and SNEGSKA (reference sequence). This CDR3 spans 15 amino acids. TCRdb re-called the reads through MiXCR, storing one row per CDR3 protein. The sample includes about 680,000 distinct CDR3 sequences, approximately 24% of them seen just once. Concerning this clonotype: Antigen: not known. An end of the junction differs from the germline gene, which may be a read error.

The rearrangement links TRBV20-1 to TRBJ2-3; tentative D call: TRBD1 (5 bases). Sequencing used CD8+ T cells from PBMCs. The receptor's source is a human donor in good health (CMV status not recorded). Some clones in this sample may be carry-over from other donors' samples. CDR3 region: CSARDLDTFTDTQYF. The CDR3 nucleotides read TGTAGTGCTAGAGACTTGGACACCTTCACAGATACGCAGTATTTT.